The rows below give T cell receptor beta chains drawn from one sample of a study of identical twins. TCRdb re-called the 5' RACE reads with MiXCR, one entry per CDR3 protein. The data hold about 660,000 distinct CDR3 sequences, with 8.5% to 9% observed a single time. The sample was also reused in another study, on yellow fever vaccine responses in identical twins.

Source material: PBMCs. These receptors were taken from a woman younger than 35 in good health. Both conserved end residues are part of each CDR3. D genes are given only for firm matches. Some rows have no size entry. The others give once, few or many, or a class for an expanded clone.

>TRBD1|TRBV29-1|.|TRBJ2-1
CSVEGTGYNEQFF
TGCAGCGTTGAGGGGACAGGGTACAATGAGCAGTTCTTC
>TRBD2|TRBV29-1|few|TRBJ2-4
CSVEGLAGGANIQYF
TGCAGCGTTGAGGGGTTAGCGGGAGGAGCAAACATTCAGTACTTC
>.|TRBV25-1|.|TRBJ2-3
CASSEWGGGTDTQYF
TGTGCCAGCAGTGAATGGGGCGGGGGCACAGATACGCAGTATTTT
>.|TRBV7-9|few|TRBJ1-1
CASSPFPQGPLTEAFF
TGTGCCAGCAGCCCTTTTCCGCAGGGGCCACTCACTGAAGCTTTCTTT
>.|TRBV28|few|TRBJ2-7
CASSSNLGVNEQYF
TGTGCCAGCAGTTCCAACCTTGGGGTGAACGAGCAGTACTTC
>TRBD1|TRBV7-9|.|TRBJ1-1
CASSFSGQGGAFF
TGTGCCAGCAGCTTTTCGGGACAGGGGGGAGCTTTCTTT
>.|TRBV20-1|few|TRBJ2-7
CSAEGLNSYEQYF
TGCAGTGCTGAGGGACTCAATTCCTACGAGCAGTACTTC
>TRBD1|TRBV29-1|many|TRBJ1-2
CSVDPGGVYGYTF
TGCAGCGTTGATCCAGGGGGTGTCTATGGCTACACCTTC
>TRBD2|TRBV11-1|few|TRBJ2-1
CASSLGQKISGLAGGRNEQFF
TGTGCCAGCAGCTTGGGACAGAAAATATCGGGACTAGCGGGAGGGCGGAATGAGCAGTTCTTC
>.|TRBV7-2|.|TRBJ2-3
CASSLRLHRDTQYF
TGTGCCAGCAGCCTACGCCTCCACAGGGATACGCAGTATTTT
>.|TRBV6-2/TRBV6-3|.|TRBJ2-1
CASSNSGANEQFF
TGTGCCAGCAGTAACTCGGGGGCCAATGAGCAGTTCTTC
>.|TRBV21-1|.|TRBJ2-1
CASRNEQFF
TGTGCCAGCAGAAATGAGCAGTTCTTC
>.|TRBV12-3/TRBV12-4|few|TRBJ2-1
CASRALAPQFF
TGTGCCAGCAGGGCTCTAGCGCCTCAGTTCTTC
>TRBD1|TRBV7-2|.|TRBJ2-7
CASSRRTGGAYEQYF
TGTGCCAGCAGTCGCCGGACAGGGGGAGCCTACGAGCAGTACTTC
>TRBD2|TRBV7-8|.|TRBJ2-2
CASSSSPGAGGPTGELFF
TGTGCCAGCAGCTCCTCCCCGGGAGCGGGGGGGCCCACCGGGGAGCTGTTTTTT
>.|TRBV10-3|few|TRBJ1-3
CAIKLGADSGNTIYF
TGTGCCATCAAACTGGGGGCCGACTCTGGAAACACCATATATTTT
>TRBD2|TRBV12-3/TRBV12-4|many|TRBJ2-7
CASSRGGLAYEQYF
TGTGCCAGCAGTCGGGGGGGGTTGGCCTACGAGCAGTACTTC
>.|TRBV7-9|.|TRBJ2-3
CASSSGEVRADTQYF
TGTGCCAGCAGCTCGGGGGAGGTCAGGGCAGATACGCAGTATTTT
>.|TRBV12-3/TRBV12-4|many|TRBJ2-7
CASSSLGGPYEQYF
TGTGCCAGCAGTTCCCTTGGGGGGCCCTACGAGCAGTACTTC
>TRBD2|TRBV7-9|.|TRBJ2-7
CASSTPGRGDYEQYF
TGTGCCAGCAGCACTCCCGGGCGGGGGGACTACGAGCAGTACTTC
>.|TRBV25-1|.|TRBJ2-1
CASSKVVGALEQFF
TGTGCCAGCAGCAAGGTGGTAGGGGCCCTAGAGCAGTTCTTC
>TRBD2|TRBV27|few|TRBJ2-1
CASSPLAGLEYNEQFF
TGTGCCAGCAGTCCCCTAGCGGGTCTCGAATACAATGAGCAGTTCTTC